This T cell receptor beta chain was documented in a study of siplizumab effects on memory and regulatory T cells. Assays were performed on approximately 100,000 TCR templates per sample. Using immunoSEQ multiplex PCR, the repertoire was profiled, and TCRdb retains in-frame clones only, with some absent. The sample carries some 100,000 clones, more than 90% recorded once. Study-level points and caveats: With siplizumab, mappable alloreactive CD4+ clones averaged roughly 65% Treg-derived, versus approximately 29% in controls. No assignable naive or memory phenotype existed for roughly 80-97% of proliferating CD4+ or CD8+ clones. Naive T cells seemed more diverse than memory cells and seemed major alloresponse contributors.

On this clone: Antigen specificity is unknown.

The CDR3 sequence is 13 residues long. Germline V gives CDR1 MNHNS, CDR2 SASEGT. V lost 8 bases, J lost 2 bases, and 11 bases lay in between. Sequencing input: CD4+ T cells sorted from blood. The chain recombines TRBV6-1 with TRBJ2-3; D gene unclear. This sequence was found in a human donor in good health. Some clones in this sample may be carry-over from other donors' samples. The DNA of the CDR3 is TGTGCCAGCGGCGGCAGTTACACAGATACGCAGTATTTT. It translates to CASGGSYTDTQYF.